Presented here are 7 T cell receptor beta chains from one specimen sequenced in a study of shared clonotypes between healthy human individuals (TCRdb year 2020). Libraries were constructed by the immunoSEQ multiplex PCR assay. TCRdb carries this immuneACCESS record with in-frame sequences only. Its versions omit some clonotypes, under half of them owing to an unresolved V gene in the studies checked, with the rest unexplained. In this sample the table shows hundreds of thousands of clones, 96% of which occur a single time. The ten most abundant clones make up about 0.25% of the sample. CD8 naive samples were CD45RO-negative cells positively selected for CCR7, giving a CD45RA+CCR7+ population that excluded TemRA cells. Source material: naive CD8+ T cells sorted from blood. The cell subset or site label of this sample denotes: CD45RA+CCR7+. The receptors shown here come from a man aged 30 to 45 in good health.

This chain uses TRBV27 with TRBJ2-3, with TRBD2 matching 9 bases. CDR1 is MNHEY, CDR2 SMNVEV, per germline (reference sequence). This CDR3 spans 15 amino acids. The J segment lost 5 bases and the V segment lost 6 bases, leaving 9 bases of the junction unmatched. The CDR3 sequence is CASSLIAGALDTQYF. The CDR3 DNA is TGTGCCAGCAGCTTAATAGCGGGAGCGCTAGATACGCAGTATTTT.

Here the CDR3 DNA reads TGTGCCAGCATTAGTACGGCAGATACGCAGTATTTT. Translated: CASISTADTQYF. The chain links TRBV27 to TRBJ2-3, with D uncertain. CDR3 size: 12 residues. From germline, CDR1 is MNHEY and CDR2 SMNVEV (reference sequence). V dropped 7 bases and J dropped 4 bases, with 9 bases sitting between them.

The table lists this clone with a count of one. The chain recombines TRBV28 with TRBJ2-7; D gene ambiguous. The CDR3 runs 15 residues. The germline gives CDR1 MDHEN, CDR2 SYDVKM. V lost 5 bases and J lost 3, with 17 bases in between. The CDR3 region has the DNA TGTGCCAGCAGTCCCCCCACGGGCTCCTACTACGAGCAGTACTTC. This encodes CASSPPTGSYYEQYF.

This clone was seen a single time. The genes are TRBV7-9 and TRBJ2-1; the D call may be TRBD1 or TRBD2 (5 bases each). The CDR3 totals 16 residues. V dropped 5 bases and J dropped 2 bases, with 16 bases sitting between them. Per germline, CDR1 SEHNR and CDR2 FQNEAQ (reference sequence). CDR3 nucleotides: TGTGCCAGCAGCCTCGACGGGGCGGGCCCCTACAATGAGCAGTTCTTC. This sequence encodes CASSLDGAGPYNEQFF. The entire variable domain, with the rest obtained from reference TRBV7-9 and TRBJ2-1, is as follows: DTGVSQNPRHKITKRGQNVTFRCDPISEHNRLYWYRQTLGQGPEFLTYFQNEAQLEKSRLLSDRFSAERPKGSFSTLEIQRTEQGDSAMYLCASSLDGAGPYNEQFFGPGTRLTVL.

The V call is TRBV25-1, the J call TRBJ1-5; the D is unclear. This CDR3 region has 13 residues. CDR1 is MGHDK, CDR2 SYGVNS, per germline. Trimming took 3 bases from V and 1 from J, leaving 4 bases between them. The CDR3 here is CASSEGSNQPQHF. The CDR3 DNA sequence: TGTGCCAGCAGTGAGGGGAGCAATCAGCCCCAGCATTTT.

The rearrangement links TRBV27 to TRBJ2-7, with a tentative D call TRBD2 (6 bases). Trimming left V 5 bases short and J 2 bases short, with 13 bases between. Germline V gene sequence: CDR1 MNHEY, CDR2 SMNVEV (reference sequence). This CDR3 is 14 amino acids long. Written as DNA, the CDR3 is TGTGCCAGCAGTCGCCGGGACTTAGCCTACGAGCAGTACTTC. Translating it yields CASSRRDLAYEQYF.

Details on this clone: This sample includes further DNA sequences coding for the same CDR3. The chain has TRBV27 and TRBJ1-5; 8 nucleotides align to TRBD1. Looked up from germline, CDR1 is MNHEY and CDR2 is SMNVEV (reference sequence). V shed 5 bases, J shed 1 base, and the junction held 1 base outside the gene matches. CDR3 size: 14 residues. DNA of the CDR3: TGTGCCAGCAGTCGACAGGGGAGCAATCAGCCCCAGCATTTT. Its protein product is CASSRQGSNQPQHF.